This T cell receptor beta chain was found in a study of blood T cell repertoires in COVID-19. In the study overall: Samples taken during acute and convalescent COVID-19 were collected in the United States, Italy and Spain. Sources were T cells, B-cell-depleted T cells, or PBMCs; the material itself was cDNA or gDNA.

Original handling: Estimation of nucleated cell counts relied on the amplification of reference gene primers. Some clones are missing from TCRdb's copy, which holds only in-frame ones; the method was immunoSEQ multiplex PCR. The V and J calls and the clone size are those of that table, but D and trimming were determined from the DNA. The sample yields some 76,000 clones, around 80% seen once. The germline gives CDR1 LNHDA, CDR2 SQIVND (reference sequence). This CDR3 has 15 amino acids. Trimming left V 5 bases short and J 3 bases short, with 14 bases between. The sequenced material came from peripheral blood. The TCR was taken from a woman aged 60-75 years with acute or convalescent COVID-19. The V call is TRBV19, the J call TRBJ1-5; D may be TRBD1 (6 bases). CDR3 nucleotides: TGTGCCAGTAGTTATATGGGGGCGAACAATCAGCCCCAGCATTTT. Protein sequence: CASSYMGANNQPQHF.